Shown below are 26 T cell receptor beta chains from a single sample sequenced in a study of shared clonotypes between healthy human individuals. The protocol was immunoSEQ multiplex PCR, while the TCRdb copy is restricted to in-frame clones and leaves out a portion. The sample includes some 2,100,000 clones, 93% of them seen just once. Terminally differentiated effector memory CD45RA+ cells were excluded by CCR7 positive selection of CD45RO-negative cells. The sample was naive CD8+ T cells from PBMCs. These receptors were collected from a man aged 18 to 29 in good health. Some clones in this sample may be carry-over from other donors' samples.

This chain links TRBV15 with TRBJ2-1, with a possible D match to TRBD2 (6 bases). The CDR3 has 16 amino acids. V lost 5 bases, J lost 1 base, and 15 bases lay in between. CDR1 is LNHNV and CDR2 is YYDKDF in the germline V gene (reference sequence). The CDR3: CATSHGGRQSYNEQFF. CDR3 bases: TGTGCCACCAGCCATGGTGGGAGGCAATCCTACAATGAGCAGTTCTTC.

The V and J genes are TRBV5-1 and TRBJ2-2; maybe TRBD2 (5 bases). Trimming removed 1 base at V and 7 bases at J, with 17 bases between. This CDR3 is 16 amino acids long. The germline gives CDR1 SGHRS, CDR2 YFSETQ. The CDR3 sequence: CASSLPVDREIGELFF. The CDR3 DNA is TGCGCCAGCAGCTTGCCGGTGGATAGGGAGATCGGGGAGCTGTTTTTT. The complete variable domain, with remaining parts taken from reference TRBV5-1 and TRBJ2-2, reads KAGVTQTPRYLIKTRGQQVTLSCSPISGHRSVSWYQQTPGQGLQFLFEYFSETQRNKGNFPGRFSGRQFSNSRSEMNVSTLELGDSALYLCASSLPVDREIGELFFGEGSRLTVL.

This rearrangement joins TRBV5-1 to TRBJ2-1; either TRBD1 or TRBD2 may fit D (5 bases each). CDR3 length: 14 residues. V was pared by 4 bases and J by 4 bases, with 12 bases between. The V gene's germline CDR1 is SGHRS and CDR2 YFSETQ. Here the CDR3 reads CASSEGTPYNEQFF. CDR3 bases: TGCGCCAGCAGCGAGGGGACCCCGTACAATGAGCAGTTCTTC.

V is TRBV30 and J is TRBJ2-5, with TRBD2 as a possible D gene (7 bases). The ends were cut back, 7 bases at V and 0 bases at J, with 18 bases in the middle. Germline CDR1 is GTSNPN and CDR2 is SVGIG (reference sequence). The CDR3 is 15 residues long. The CDR3 region is CASGQRDWYQETQYF. DNA of the CDR3: TGTGCCTCCGGACAGCGGGATTGGTACCAAGAGACCCAGTACTTC.

V is TRBV10-3 and J is TRBJ1-2, with TRBD1 matching over 7 bases. The CDR3 has 14 amino acids. J was trimmed by 8 bases and V by 6 bases; bases with no gene match: 12. Germline V gene sequence: CDR1 ENHRY, CDR2 SYGVKD. CDR3: CAISSPTGDRGYTF. The CDR3 DNA is TGTGCCATCAGCTCGCCCACAGGGGATCGCGGCTACACCTTC.

The genes are TRBV19 and TRBJ2-3; D uncertain. This CDR3 contains 15 residues. V shed 1 base and J shed 0 bases, with 8 bases lying between them. In germline, CDR1 is LNHDA, CDR2 SQIVND (reference sequence). CDR3 DNA sequence: TGTGCCAGTAGTATAGGCGCAGCTAGCACAGATACGCAGTATTTT. It translates to CASSIGAASTDTQYF.

The CDR3 loop is CAISESAGLAYEQYF. The CDR3 DNA is TGTGCCATCAGTGAGTCGGCGGGACTAGCCTACGAGCAGTACTTC. This chain uses TRBV10-3 with TRBJ2-7; TRBD2 matches 8 bases. V lost 0 bases to trimming and J lost 2 bases; unmatched junction nucleotides: 3. Germline values: CDR1 ENHRY, CDR2 SYGVKD. CDR3 length equals 15 residues.

About this clone: Other DNA sequences of this sample code for an identical CDR3. This chain joins TRBV4-3 and TRBJ2-1, with a weak D call TRBD1 (5 bases). The germline gives CDR1 LGHNA, CDR2 YSLEER. Trimming stripped 0 bases from V and 0 bases from J, with 6 bases between. CDR3 size: 15 residues. The CDR3 nucleotides are TGCGCCAGCAGCCAAGATCAGGGCTCCTACAATGAGCAGTTCTTC. It translates to CASSQDQGSYNEQFF.

V and J are TRBV15 and TRBJ1-5; the match to TRBD1 covers 10 bases. In germline, CDR1 is LNHNV, CDR2 YYDKDF (reference sequence). CDR3 size: 17 residues. Trimming removed 0 bases from V and 6 bases from J; junction bases left unmatched: 8. The CDR3 DNA follows: TGTGCCACCAGCAGAGATCCAGGTCGACAGGGGGCTCAGCCCCAGCATTTT. Translated, it gives CATSRDPGRQGAQPQHF.

The V and J genes are TRBV4-3 and TRBJ2-2; 9 bases line up with TRBD1. Per germline, CDR1 LGHNA and CDR2 YSLEER. The junction had 4 bases not matched to a gene; V was cut back by 4 bases and J by 1 base. The CDR3 length is 16 residues. As DNA, the CDR3 is TGCGCCAGCAGCCGGGAGGACAGGGGGAACACCGGGGAGCTGTTTTTT. Translated: CASSREDRGNTGELFF.

The chain couples TRBV2 to TRBJ2-5; D is perhaps TRBD2 (5 bases). CDR1 is SNHLY, CDR2 FYNNEI, per germline. CDR3 length: 15 amino acids. The ends were cut back, 7 bases at V and 5 bases at J, with 20 bases in the middle. The CDR3 nucleotides read TGTGCCAGCAAGCAAACGGAAAGCGGTTTGGAGACCCAGTACTTC. Translation: CASKQTESGLETQYF. Together with reference TRBV2 and TRBJ2-5, the CDR3 gives the full variable domain: EPEVTQTPSHQVTQMGQEVILRCVPISNHLYFYWYRQILGQKVEFLVSFYNNEISEKSEIFDDQFSVERPDGSNFTLKIRSTKLEDSAMYFCASKQTESGLETQYFGPGTRLLVL.

Of note for this clone: Other DNA sequences within the sample encode an identical CDR3. The chain carries TRBV7-8 and TRBJ1-5; no clear D. The germline gives CDR1 SGHVS, CDR2 FQNEAQ. The CDR3 is 12 residues long. V lost 4 bases, J lost 4 bases, and 5 bases lay in between. In DNA, the CDR3 is TGTGCCAGCAGCTCACTGAATCAGCCCCAGCATTTT. Translation: CASSSLNQPQHF.

The CDR3 sequence: CASSDSGLVYEQYF. The CDR3 bases are TGTGCCAGCAGTGATTCAGGTCTGGTCTACGAGCAGTACTTC. The chain employs TRBV25-1 and TRBJ2-7; D is uncertain. The V end lost 3 bases, the J end lost 3 bases, and 12 bases lay between the germline ends. CDR3 size: 14 residues. From germline, CDR1 is MGHDK and CDR2 SYGVNS.

The V gene is TRBV10-3, the J gene TRBJ2-7, with D possibly being TRBD1 or TRBD2 (5 bases each). Looked up from germline, CDR1 is ENHRY and CDR2 is SYGVKD. Trimming took off 6 bases at V and 9 bases at J, with 12 bases between the two ends. This CDR3 spans 11 amino acids. The CDR3 here is CAIRLNGGQYF. CDR3 DNA: TGTGCCATCAGACTAAATGGGGGGCAGTACTTC.

V is TRBV28 and J is TRBJ2-7; the D is unclear. Trimming removed 4 bases from V and 3 bases from J, with 19 bases in between. The germline CDR1 and CDR2 sequences are MDHEN and SYDVKM. CDR3 length: 16 residues. CDR3 DNA sequence: TGTGCCAGCAGTTCCTCCAAAGAACTGACATACTACGAGCAGTACTTC. Its protein product is CASSSSKELTYYEQYF.

The V and J genes are TRBV28 and TRBJ2-2; 8 bases match TRBD1. The CDR3 loop spans 16 amino acids. V trimming: 6 bases; J trimming: 0 bases; junction bases outside the gene matches: 6. CDR1 and CDR2 from the germline V gene are MDHEN and SYDVKM. CDR3 sequence: CASSLDRGANTGELFF. CDR3 in DNA: TGTGCCAGCAGCTTAGACAGGGGCGCGAACACCGGGGAGCTGTTTTTT.

In the case of this clone: Other DNA sequences in this specimen translate into the identical CDR3. V and J are TRBV27 and TRBJ2-2; 9 bases are a match to TRBD1. Germline values: CDR1 MNHEY, CDR2 SMNVEV (reference sequence). The CDR3 is made up of 15 amino acids. J lost 5 bases, V lost 4 bases, and 5 bases had no gene match. CDR3 nucleotides: TGTGCCAGCAGTTGGGGACAGGGAGGGACCGGGGAGCTGTTTTTT. Protein: CASSWGQGGTGELFF.

The V call is TRBV10-2, the J call TRBJ2-1, with TRBD1 as a possible D gene (5 bases). Germline CDR1 WSHSY, CDR2 SAAADI. There are 19 residues in the CDR3. Trimming removed 3 bases at V and 0 bases at J, with 21 bases between. For the CDR3, the DNA is TGCGCCAGCAGTGATATCCAGGGATGGGGTTCGAGCTCCTACAATGAGCAGTTCTTC. Translating gives CASSDIQGWGSSSYNEQFF.

The CDR3 spells CASRMSYTLLNTEAFF. In DNA form, the CDR3 reads TGTGCCAGTAGAATGTCGTACACCCTACTGAACACTGAAGCTTTCTTT. This chain joins TRBV19 and TRBJ1-1; D gene uncertain. Trimming took off 6 bases at V and 0 bases at J, with 17 bases between the two ends. The CDR3 length is 16 residues. Germline lookup yields CDR1 LNHDA and CDR2 SQIVND (reference sequence). The complete variable domain, with remaining parts taken from reference TRBV19 and TRBJ1-1, reads DGGITQSPKYLFRKEGQNVTLSCEQNLNHDAMYWYRQDPGQGLRLIYYSQIVNDFQKGDIAEGYSVSREKKESFPLTVTSAQKNPTAFYLCASRMSYTLLNTEAFFGQGTRLTVV.

The gene calls are TRBV5-1 and TRBJ2-3; 7 bases agree with TRBD2. The CDR3 loop spans 15 amino acids. CDR1 is SGHRS and CDR2 is YFSETQ in the germline V gene. V was pared by 2 bases and J by 4 bases, with 7 bases of the junction left unmatched. CDR3 bases: TGCGCCAGCAGCTTATTGGCGGGAGAGGCAGATACGCAGTATTTT. This encodes CASSLLAGEADTQYF. Full variable domain (rest looked up from reference TRBV5-1 and TRBJ2-3): KAGVTQTPRYLIKTRGQQVTLSCSPISGHRSVSWYQQTPGQGLQFLFEYFSETQRNKGNFPGRFSGRQFSNSRSEMNVSTLELGDSALYLCASSLLAGEADTQYFGPGTRLTVL.

The rearrangement uses TRBV30 and TRBJ2-7; TRBD2 matches 8 bases. Losses at the gene ends were 4 bases for V and 7 bases for J; bases not matched to a gene: 9. The germline gives CDR1 GTSNPN, CDR2 SVGIG (reference sequence). The CDR3 is made up of 13 amino acids. CDR3 loop: CAWTAGGAGEQYF. The CDR3 DNA reads TGTGCCTGGACAGCCGGGGGGGCGGGAGAGCAGTACTTC.

The CDR3 loop reads CASSFGWAGGEETQYF. The CDR3 DNA reads TGTGCCAGCAGTTTTGGTTGGGCAGGGGGAGAAGAGACCCAGTACTTC. This chain links TRBV28 with TRBJ2-5, with 7 bases fitting TRBD1. Germline CDR1 and CDR2: MDHEN and SYDVKM. The V segment lost 3 bases and the J segment 3 bases; nucleotides outside the gene matches: 10. This CDR3 comprises 16 residues.

The V call is TRBV30, the J call TRBJ2-1; the match to TRBD2 covers 10 bases. CDR3 length: 13 amino acids. In germline, CDR1 is GTSNPN, CDR2 SVGIG (reference sequence). The V segment lost 7 bases and the J segment 8 bases; nucleotides outside the gene matches: 8. DNA of the CDR3: TGTGCCTCGTCTAGCGGGAGTTGGGATGAGCAGTTCTTC. Its protein product is CASSSGSWDEQFF.

The rearrangement uses TRBV14 and TRBJ2-3; D possibly corresponds to TRBD1 (6 bases). The germline V and J ends were trimmed by 2 bases and 0 bases, with 6 bases remaining between them. Per germline, CDR1 SGHDN and CDR2 FVKESK. CDR3 length: 14 residues. The CDR3 coding sequence is TGTGCCAGCAGCCAACAGGGGAGCACAGATACGCAGTATTTT. Its translation: CASSQQGSTDTQYF.

The gene calls are TRBV29-1 and TRBJ1-4; 7 nucleotides align to TRBD1. The trim removed 0 bases at V and 4 bases at J, leaving 23 bases unmatched. The CDR3 extends over 21 amino acids. The germline CDR1 and CDR2 sequences are SQVTM and ANQGSEA. The chain's CDR3 is CSVEDPFVRTDLRGYNEKLFF. As DNA, the CDR3 is TGCAGCGTTGAAGATCCATTTGTACGGACCGACCTCAGGGGGTATAATGAAAAACTGTTTTTT. Full variable domain (remainder filled in from reference TRBV29-1 and TRBJ1-4): SAVISQKPSRDICQRGTSLTIQCQVDSQVTMMFWYRQQPGQSLTLIATANQGSEATYESGFVIDKFPISRPNLTFSTLTVSNMSPEDSSIYLCSVEDPFVRTDLRGYNEKLFFGSGTQLSVL.

This chain connects TRBV11-3 to TRBJ1-3, with no clear D. Germline V gene data show CDR1 as SGHNT and CDR2 as YENEEA. This CDR3 region has 20 residues. Trimming pared 7 bases from V and 0 bases from J, leaving 28 bases between. CDR3 DNA: TGTGCCAGCATCCCCCGCCCCGTGAGGCGAACTACAGACTCTGGAAACACCATATATTTT. It encodes CASIPRPVRRTTDSGNTIYF.